The 20 T cell receptor beta chains below come from one sample, sequenced in a study of OX40 agonist ivuxolimab in advanced cancers. Produced via immunoSEQ multiplex PCR; TCRdb's table is partial and in-frame only. The data contain tens of thousands of clones, roughly nine tenths of them seen just once; the ten biggest clones take up 0.3% to 0.4%. The sample here was CD4+ or CD8+ T cells sorted from blood, taken in a trial of the OX40 agonist ivuxolimab. All receptors derive from an adult with an advanced solid tumor such as melanoma, head and neck, liver or kidney cancer.

The chain uses TRBV29-1 and TRBJ2-5; D possibly matches TRBD1 or TRBD2 (5 bases each). This CDR3 is 13 amino acids long. Trimming cost V 6 bases and J 5 bases, with 16 bases left between them. Looked up from germline, CDR1 is SQVTM and CDR2 is ANQGSEA. In DNA, the CDR3 is TGCAGCGTCGGGGCCCGAGACCGGGAGACCCAGTACTTC. It codes for CSVGARDRETQYF. Variable domain in full (rest from reference TRBV29-1 and TRBJ2-5): SAVISQKPSRDICQRGTSLTIQCQVDSQVTMMFWYRQQPGQSLTLIATANQGSEATYESGFVIDKFPISRPNLTFSTLTVSNMSPEDSSIYLCSVGARDRETQYFGPGTRLLVL.

The chain links TRBV6-1 to TRBJ2-1; D call uncertain. The V and J ends lost 9 bases and 0 bases respectively, with 12 bases between them. The CDR3 has 14 residues. The germline V gene has CDR1 MNHNS and CDR2 SASEGT. The CDR3: CASTRLYSYNEQFF. CDR3 DNA: TGTGCCAGTACCAGGTTATACTCCTACAATGAGCAGTTCTTC.

The chain joins TRBV7-3 to TRBJ2-5; 7 nucleotides match TRBD2. Germline assignment: CDR1 SGHTA and CDR2 FQGTGA. The CDR3 totals 15 residues. The V and J ends lost 5 bases and 1 base, in that order; junction bases with no gene match: 7. The CDR3 nucleotides read TGTGCCAGCAGCCCCGGGACTACCTTCCAAGAGACCCAGTACTTC. Residues: CASSPGTTFQETQYF.

This clone was seen a few times. The chain combines TRBV7-9 with TRBJ1-1; weak D call: TRBD1 (5 bases). With 2 bases removed from V and 5 bases from J, the gap between germline ends came to 12 bases. CDR1 and CDR2 from the germline V gene are SEHNR and FQNEAQ (reference sequence). This CDR3 spans 14 amino acids. As DNA, the CDR3 is TGTGCCAGCAGCTTAAAGGGGCAGGATACTGAAGCTTTCTTT. This sequence encodes CASSLKGQDTEAFF.

The chain recombines TRBV19 with TRBJ2-1, with TRBD1 matching 7 bases. V shed 6 bases, J shed 2 bases, and the junction held 7 bases outside the gene matches. The CDR3 is 15 amino acids. CDR1 and CDR2 from the germline V gene are LNHDA and SQIVND (reference sequence). CDR3 amino acids: CASSPTGIPYNEQFF. DNA for the CDR3: TGTGCCAGTAGCCCGACAGGGATACCCTACAATGAGCAGTTCTTC.

The gene calls are TRBV2 and TRBJ2-2; 11 positions match TRBD1. The CDR3 has 16 amino acids. The junction had 4 bases not matched to a gene; V was cut back by 3 bases and J by 4 bases. CDR1 is SNHLY, CDR2 FYNNEI, per germline. CDR3 loop: CASSDRDRGSTGELFF. DNA for the CDR3: TGTGCCAGCAGTGATCGGGACAGGGGGAGCACCGGGGAGCTGTTTTTT.

The CDR3 nucleotides are TGTGCCAGCGCTAGGGGGGGAAACCAAGAGACCCAGTACTTC. Residues: CASARGGNQETQYF. The chain joins TRBV5-8 to TRBJ2-5; D possibly corresponds to TRBD2 (7 bases). Deletions cut 7 bases from V and 0 bases from J, with 13 bases between. The germline gives CDR1 SGHTS, CDR2 YDEGEE. The CDR3 has 14 residues. The variable domain in full, completed from reference TRBV5-8 and TRBJ2-5, reads EAGVTQSPTHLIKTRGQQATLRCSPISGHTSVYWYQQALGLGLQFLLWYDEGEERNRGNFPPRFSGRQFPNYSSELNVNALELEDSALYLCASARGGNQETQYFGPGTRLLVL.

V is TRBV4-2 and J is TRBJ1-4; D is unclear. The CDR3 totals 16 residues. Trimming removed 4 bases from V and 0 bases from J, with 12 bases in between. Per the germline V gene, CDR1 is LGHNA and CDR2 is YNFKEQ. The CDR3 loop is CASSRSSTATNEKLFF. Here the CDR3 DNA reads TGTGCCAGCAGCCGAAGTTCGACGGCAACTAATGAAAAACTGTTTTTT.

V and J are TRBV5-6 and TRBJ2-6, with no clear D. The germline V gene has CDR1 SGHDT and CDR2 YYEEEE. This CDR3 contains 17 residues. Trimming removed 6 bases from V and 0 bases from J, with 16 bases in between. The CDR3 DNA follows: TGTGCCAGCATACCGGGCCAGGCAGTCTCTGGGGCCAACGTCCTGACTTTC. Translating gives CASIPGQAVSGANVLTF.

This rearrangement joins TRBV14 to TRBJ1-4, with unresolved D. The CDR3 covers 12 residues. V gave up 0 bases and J gave up 10 bases, with 6 bases separating them. Germline CDR1 SGHDN, CDR2 FVKESK. The CDR3 protein is CASSQDPGKLFF. CDR3 sequence (DNA): TGTGCCAGCAGCCAAGATCCCGGAAAACTGTTTTTT.

The chain is built from TRBV21-1 and TRBJ2-7; whether TRBD2, the table's D call, matches the DNA was not checked. TRBV21-1 is designated a pseudogene. The CDR3 spans 14 residues. CDR3 nucleotides: TGTGCCAGGAAGCCCAGCGGAGCCCCTTACGAGCAGTACTTC. It translates to CARKPSGAPYEQYF.

This clone has a handful of counts. This chain uses TRBV7-3 with TRBJ2-3; 7 nucleotides match TRBD2. CDR3 length equals 15 residues. In germline, CDR1 is SGHTA, CDR2 FQGTGA. Trimming took 5 bases from V and 4 from J; bases not matched to a gene: 9. Written as DNA, the CDR3 is TGTGCCAGCAGCCTCTCTAGCGGCGTGGCAGATACGCAGTATTTT. Its protein is CASSLSSGVADTQYF.

CDR3 bases: TGTGCCAGTAGTGTGGCGGCCACCACCCTTGAAGCTTTCTTT. This sequence encodes CASSVAATTLEAFF. The chain joins TRBV19 to TRBJ1-1; unclear D gene. CDR1 and CDR2 from the germline V gene are LNHDA and SQIVND (reference sequence). The germline V and J ends were trimmed by 5 bases and 7 bases, with 17 bases remaining between them. The CDR3 length is 14 residues.

The chain uses TRBV18 and TRBJ2-3; 13 nucleotides agree with TRBD2. The germline V gene has CDR1 KGHSH and CDR2 LQKENI. V lost 3 bases, J lost 3 bases, and 9 bases stayed unmatched. The CDR3 runs 18 residues. CDR3 amino acids: CASSPGLAGLTGTDTQYF. In DNA, the CDR3 is TGTGCCAGCTCACCGGGACTAGCGGGGTTGACAGGGACAGATACGCAGTATTTT.

The V and J genes are TRBV5-1 and TRBJ2-1; 14 nucleotides agree with TRBD2. Germline values: CDR1 SGHRS, CDR2 YFSETQ. The junction had 9 bases not matched to a gene; V was cut back by 4 bases and J by 3 bases. The CDR3 has 18 residues. The CDR3 protein is CASSPGLAGALYYNEQFF. The CDR3 DNA reads as TGCGCCAGCAGCCCGGGACTAGCGGGAGCACTATACTACAATGAGCAGTTCTTC.

Notes on this clone: The junction departs from the called germline gene at one end, perhaps through a read error. V is TRBV7-7 and J is TRBJ2-1; 7 bases map to TRBD1. Per germline, CDR1 SSHAT and CDR2 FNYEAQ (reference sequence). The CDR3 runs to 14 residues. The CDR3 region is CASSTDRVSNEQFF. The CDR3, as DNA: TGTGCTAGCAGCACCGACAGGGTATCGAATGAGCAGTTCTTC. The whole variable domain, remainder taken from reference TRBV7-7 and TRBJ2-1, is GAGVSQSPRYKVTKRGQDVTLRCDPISSHATLYWYQQALGQGPEFLTYFNYEAQPDKSGLPSDRFSAERPEGSISTLTIQRTEQRDSAMYRCASSTDRVSNEQFFGPGTRLTVL.

The chain recombines TRBV18 with TRBJ2-4, with 8 bases aligning to TRBD2. The CDR3 loop spans 14 amino acids. V lost 2 bases to trimming and J lost 9 bases; unmatched junction nucleotides: 6. Germline-derived CDR1 and CDR2 are KGHSH and LQKENI. The CDR3: CASSPSNGRGIQYF. The DNA of the CDR3 is TGTGCCAGCTCACCATCGAACGGGAGGGGCATTCAGTACTTC. The full variable domain, its missing parts supplied by reference TRBV18 and TRBJ2-4, is NAGVMQNPRHLVRRRGQEARLRCSPMKGHSHVYWYRQLPEEGLKFMVYLQKENIIDESGMPKERFSAEFPKEGPSILRIQQVVRGDSAAYFCASSPSNGRGIQYFGAGTRLSVL.

This sequence joins TRBV10-3 and TRBJ2-6, with D possibly being TRBD1 (5 bases). Germline CDR1 ENHRY, CDR2 SYGVKD. V lost 6 bases, J lost 2 bases, and 8 bases lay in between. The CDR3 loop spans 14 amino acids. The chain's CDR3 is CAISTGPGANVLTF. Here the CDR3 DNA reads TGTGCCATCAGCACAGGACCTGGGGCCAACGTCCTGACTTTC.

This clone was seen a handful of times. The V gene is TRBV11-3, the J gene TRBJ2-3; 10 nucleotides match TRBD2. CDR1 SGHNT and CDR2 YENEEA come from the germline V gene. V shed 5 bases and J 4 bases; nucleotides not matched to a gene: 6. The CDR3 loop spans 15 amino acids. DNA of the CDR3: TGTGCCAGCAGCGTGGGACTAGCGAGGGCAGATACGCAGTATTTT. Its protein product is CASSVGLARADTQYF.

V usage is TRBV7-2 and J usage is TRBJ2-2, with D possibly called TRBD1 or TRBD2 (6 bases each). Trimming took off 5 bases at V and 1 base at J, with 11 bases between the two ends. The CDR3 consists of 15 residues. CDR1 and CDR2 (germline): SGHTA, FQGNSA. CDR3 DNA sequence: TGTGCCAGCAGCCTGGGGGGACAGAACACCGGGGAGCTGTTTTTT. Encoded protein: CASSLGGQNTGELFF.